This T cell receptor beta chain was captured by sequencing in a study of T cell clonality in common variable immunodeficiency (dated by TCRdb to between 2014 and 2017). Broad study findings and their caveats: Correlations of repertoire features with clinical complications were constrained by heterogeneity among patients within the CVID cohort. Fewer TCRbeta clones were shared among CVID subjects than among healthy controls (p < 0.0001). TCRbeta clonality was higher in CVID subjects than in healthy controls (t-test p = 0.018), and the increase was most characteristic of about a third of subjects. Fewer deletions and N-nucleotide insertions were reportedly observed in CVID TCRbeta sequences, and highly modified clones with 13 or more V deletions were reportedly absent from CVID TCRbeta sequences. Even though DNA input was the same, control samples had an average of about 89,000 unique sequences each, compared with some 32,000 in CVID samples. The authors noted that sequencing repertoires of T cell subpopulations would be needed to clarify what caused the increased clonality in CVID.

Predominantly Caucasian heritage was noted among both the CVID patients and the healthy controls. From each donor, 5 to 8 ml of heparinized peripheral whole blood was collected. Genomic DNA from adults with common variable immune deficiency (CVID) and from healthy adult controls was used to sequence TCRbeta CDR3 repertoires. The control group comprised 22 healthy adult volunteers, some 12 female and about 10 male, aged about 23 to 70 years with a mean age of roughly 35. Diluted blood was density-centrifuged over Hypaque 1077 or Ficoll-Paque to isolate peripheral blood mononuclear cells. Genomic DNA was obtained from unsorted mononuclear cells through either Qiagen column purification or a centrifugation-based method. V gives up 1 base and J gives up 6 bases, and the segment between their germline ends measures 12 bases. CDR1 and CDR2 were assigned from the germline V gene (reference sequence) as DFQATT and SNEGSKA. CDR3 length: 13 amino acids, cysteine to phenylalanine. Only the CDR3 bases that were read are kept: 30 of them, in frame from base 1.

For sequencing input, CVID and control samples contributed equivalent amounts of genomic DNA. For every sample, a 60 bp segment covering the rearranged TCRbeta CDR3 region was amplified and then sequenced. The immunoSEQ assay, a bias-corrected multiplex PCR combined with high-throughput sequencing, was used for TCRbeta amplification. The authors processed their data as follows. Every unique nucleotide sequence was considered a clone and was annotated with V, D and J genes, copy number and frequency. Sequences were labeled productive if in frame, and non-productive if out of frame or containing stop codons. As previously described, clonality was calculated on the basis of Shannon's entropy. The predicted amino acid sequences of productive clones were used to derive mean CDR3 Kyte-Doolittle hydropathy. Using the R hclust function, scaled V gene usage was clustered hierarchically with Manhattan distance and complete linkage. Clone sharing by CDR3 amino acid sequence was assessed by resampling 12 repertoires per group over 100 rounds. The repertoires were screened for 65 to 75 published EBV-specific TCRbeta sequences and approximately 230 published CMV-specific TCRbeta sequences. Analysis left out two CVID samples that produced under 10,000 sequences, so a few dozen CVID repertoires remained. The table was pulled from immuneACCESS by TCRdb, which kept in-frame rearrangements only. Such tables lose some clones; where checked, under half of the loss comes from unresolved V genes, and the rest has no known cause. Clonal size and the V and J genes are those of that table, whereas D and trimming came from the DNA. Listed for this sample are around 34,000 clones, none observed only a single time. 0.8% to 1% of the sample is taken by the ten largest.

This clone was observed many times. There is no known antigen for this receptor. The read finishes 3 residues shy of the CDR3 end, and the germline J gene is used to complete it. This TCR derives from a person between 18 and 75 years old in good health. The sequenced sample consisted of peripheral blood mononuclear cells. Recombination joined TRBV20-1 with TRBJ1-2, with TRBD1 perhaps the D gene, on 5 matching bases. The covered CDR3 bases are TGCAGTGCTAGAGGGGGCAGGGTGGATGGC. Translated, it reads CSARGGRVDG. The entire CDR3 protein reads CSARGGRVDGYTF.